These T cell receptor beta chains were read from a single sample in a study of blood T cell repertoires in COVID-19. Libraries were prepared by immunoSEQ multiplex PCR; TCRdb keeps only in-frame clonotypes and omits some of them. Of tens of thousands of clones in the sample, 88% were seen once. Sequenced material: peripheral blood. Receptor source: a woman aged 80 or over with active or convalescent COVID-19. The CDR3 runs from the conserved cysteine through the conserved F or W. The D gene is left open where the match is weak. The size field is filled for only some rows; it gives once, few, many or a size class.

d_gene: .
v_gene: TRBV5-6
abundance: .
j_gene: TRBJ1-3
CDR3aa: CASSTPRFDSGNTIYF
CDR3nt: TGTGCCAGCAGCACTCCCCGGTTCGACTCTGGAAACACCATATATTTT

d_gene: .
v_gene: TRBV5-1
abundance: .
j_gene: TRBJ2-7
CDR3aa: CASSLEGVYEQYF
CDR3nt: TGCGCCAGCAGCTTGGAGGGGGTCTACGAGCAGTACTTC

d_gene: .
v_gene: TRBV29-1
abundance: .
j_gene: TRBJ2-1
CDR3aa: CSVPYRAISYNEQFF
CDR3nt: TGCAGCGTACCTTACAGGGCCATCTCCTACAATGAGCAGTTCTTC

d_gene: .
v_gene: TRBV24-1
abundance: .
j_gene: TRBJ2-1
CDR3aa: CATSVGGMLNEQFF
CDR3nt: TGTGCCACCAGTGTTGGCGGGATGCTCAATGAGCAGTTCTTC

d_gene: .
v_gene: TRBV5-1
abundance: .
j_gene: TRBJ1-5
CDR3aa: CASSPDYRVQPQHF
CDR3nt: TGCGCCAGCAGCCCCGACTACCGGGTACAGCCCCAGCATTTT

d_gene: .
v_gene: TRBV12-3/TRBV12-4
abundance: .
j_gene: TRBJ1-4
CDR3aa: CASSFSEKLFF
CDR3nt: TGTGCCAGCAGTTTTAGTGAAAAACTGTTTTTT

d_gene: TRBD1
v_gene: TRBV29-1
abundance: .
j_gene: TRBJ1-1
CDR3aa: CSVERQGIEAFF
CDR3nt: TGCAGCGTTGAACGACAGGGGATCGAAGCTTTCTTT

d_gene: TRBD2
v_gene: TRBV11-2
abundance: few
j_gene: TRBJ2-3
CDR3aa: CASTVAGGPTDTQYF
CDR3nt: TGTGCCAGCACCGTAGCGGGGGGGCCCACAGATACGCAGTATTTT

d_gene: .
v_gene: TRBV24-1
abundance: .
j_gene: TRBJ1-3
CDR3aa: CATSDLASTIYF
CDR3nt: TGTGCCACCAGTGATTTGGCGAGCACCATATATTTT

d_gene: TRBD2
v_gene: TRBV9
abundance: .
j_gene: TRBJ2-2
CDR3aa: CASSVGAGANTGELFF
CDR3nt: TGTGCCAGCAGCGTAGGAGCGGGGGCGAACACCGGGGAGCTGTTTTTT

d_gene: .
v_gene: TRBV5-1
abundance: .
j_gene: TRBJ2-2
CDR3aa: CASSFGSATGELFF
CDR3nt: TGCGCCAGCAGCTTCGGGTCGGCCACCGGGGAGCTGTTTTTT

d_gene: .
v_gene: TRBV6-2/TRBV6-3
abundance: .
j_gene: TRBJ1-1
CDR3aa: CASSSRTATTEAFF
CDR3nt: TGTGCCAGCAGTTCTCGGACAGCGACCACTGAAGCTTTCTTT

d_gene: .
v_gene: TRBV7-2
abundance: .
j_gene: TRBJ1-5
CDR3aa: CASSTLADGHQPQHF
CDR3nt: TGTGCCAGCAGCACATTAGCGGACGGTCATCAGCCCCAGCATTTT

d_gene: .
v_gene: TRBV12-3/TRBV12-4
abundance: .
j_gene: TRBJ2-5
CDR3aa: CASSYRDSETQYF
CDR3nt: TGTGCCAGCAGCTACCGGGACTCAGAGACCCAGTACTTC

d_gene: .
v_gene: TRBV11-3
abundance: .
j_gene: TRBJ2-3
CDR3aa: CASSLTAGSDTQYF
CDR3nt: TGTGCCAGCAGCTTAACGGCGGGGTCAGATACGCAGTATTTT

d_gene: .
v_gene: TRBV6-6
abundance: .
j_gene: TRBJ1-1
CDR3aa: CASREGEDTEAFF
CDR3nt: TGTGCCAGCAGAGAAGGAGAGGACACTGAAGCTTTCTTT

d_gene: TRBD1
v_gene: TRBV19
abundance: .
j_gene: TRBJ2-5
CDR3aa: CASSTGTGVQETQYF
CDR3nt: TGTGCCAGTAGTACAGGAACAGGGGTCCAAGAGACCCAGTACTTC

d_gene: .
v_gene: TRBV9
abundance: few
j_gene: TRBJ1-3
CDR3aa: CASSQEVWPDSGNTIYF
CDR3nt: TGTGCCAGCAGCCAAGAGGTATGGCCGGACTCTGGAAACACCATATATTTT

d_gene: .
v_gene: TRBV28
abundance: .
j_gene: TRBJ1-5
CDR3aa: CASSLPQGPPYSNQPQHF
CDR3nt: TGTGCCAGCAGTTTACCACAGGGCCCACCGTATAGCAATCAGCCCCAGCATTTT

d_gene: .
v_gene: TRBV2
abundance: .
j_gene: TRBJ1-5
CDR3aa: CASRQGSRNSNQPQHF
CDR3nt: TGTGCCAGCAGACAGGGAAGCAGGAATAGCAATCAGCCCCAGCATTTT